Sequencing of this T cell receptor (beta chain) was carried out in a study of blood T cell repertoires in COVID-19. The CDR3 loop spans 15 amino acids. Per germline, CDR1 MNHEY and CDR2 SVGEGT. Losses at the gene ends were 3 bases for V and 3 bases for J; bases not matched to a gene: 6. This table comes from immunoSEQ multiplex PCR, and its TCRdb copy is limited to in-frame clones, with some not included. The data show some 500,000 clones, roughly 88% seen once. The TCR comes from a woman between 40 and 50 years old who had recovered from COVID-19. This chain uses TRBV6-2 or TRBV6-3 with TRBJ1-2; 8 nucleotides line up with TRBD1. The source material was PBMCs or T cells enriched from blood (not recorded which). Here the CDR3 DNA reads TGTGCCAGCAGTTATTGGCAGGGGGCAGACTATGGCTACACCTTC. This sequence encodes CASSYWQGADYGYTF.